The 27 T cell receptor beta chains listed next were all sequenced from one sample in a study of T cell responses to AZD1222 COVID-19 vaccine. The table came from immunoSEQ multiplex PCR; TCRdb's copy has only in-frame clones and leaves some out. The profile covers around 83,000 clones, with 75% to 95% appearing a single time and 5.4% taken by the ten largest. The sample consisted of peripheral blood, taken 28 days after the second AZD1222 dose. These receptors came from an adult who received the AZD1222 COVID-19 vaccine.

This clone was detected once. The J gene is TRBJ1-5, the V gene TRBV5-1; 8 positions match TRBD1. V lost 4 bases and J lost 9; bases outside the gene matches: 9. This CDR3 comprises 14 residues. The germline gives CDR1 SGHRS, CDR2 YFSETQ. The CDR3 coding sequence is TGCGCCAGCAGCCTAGGACAGGGACTAGGGCCCCAGCATTTT. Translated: CASSLGQGLGPQHF.

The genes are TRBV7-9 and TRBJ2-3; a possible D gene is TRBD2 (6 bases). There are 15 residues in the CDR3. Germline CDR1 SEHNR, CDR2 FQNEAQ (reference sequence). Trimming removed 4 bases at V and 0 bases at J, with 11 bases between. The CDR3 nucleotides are TGTGCCAGCAGCTCGGACGGGACTAGCACAGATACGCAGTATTTT. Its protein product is CASSSDGTSTDTQYF.

For the CDR3, the DNA is TGCAGTGCTAGTGCAGGGCCGAACACTGAAGCTTTCTTT. Its translation is CSASAGPNTEAFF. The J gene is TRBJ1-1, the V gene TRBV20-1, with D perhaps matching TRBD1 (5 bases). The CDR3 runs 13 residues. V dropped 3 bases and J dropped 1 base, with 9 bases sitting between them. CDR1 is DFQATT and CDR2 is SNEGSKA in the germline V gene (reference sequence).

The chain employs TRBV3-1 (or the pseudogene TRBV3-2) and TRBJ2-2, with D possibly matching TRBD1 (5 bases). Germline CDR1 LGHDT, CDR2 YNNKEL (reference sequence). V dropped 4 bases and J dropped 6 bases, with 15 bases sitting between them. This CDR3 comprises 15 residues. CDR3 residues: CASSRSRREAGELFF. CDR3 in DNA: TGTGCCAGCAGCCGAAGCCGCAGGGAAGCCGGGGAGCTGTTTTTT.

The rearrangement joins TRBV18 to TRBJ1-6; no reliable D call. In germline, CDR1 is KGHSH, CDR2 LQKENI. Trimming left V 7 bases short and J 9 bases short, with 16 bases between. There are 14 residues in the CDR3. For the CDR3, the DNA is TGTGCCAGCTTCGCGACCCAAGGTGGTTCACCCCTCCACTTT. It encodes CASFATQGGSPLHF.

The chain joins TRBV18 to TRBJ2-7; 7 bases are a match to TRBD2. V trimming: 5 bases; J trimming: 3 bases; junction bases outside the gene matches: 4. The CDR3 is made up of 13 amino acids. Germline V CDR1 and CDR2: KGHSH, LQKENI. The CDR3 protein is CASSTSGNYEQYF. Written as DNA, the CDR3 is TGTGCCAGCTCAACAAGCGGGAACTACGAGCAGTACTTC. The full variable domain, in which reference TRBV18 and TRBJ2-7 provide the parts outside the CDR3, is NAGVMQNPRHLVRRRGQEARLRCSPMKGHSHVYWYRQLPEEGLKFMVYLQKENIIDESGMPKERFSAEFPKEGPSILRIQQVVRGDSAAYFCASSTSGNYEQYFGPGTRLTVT.

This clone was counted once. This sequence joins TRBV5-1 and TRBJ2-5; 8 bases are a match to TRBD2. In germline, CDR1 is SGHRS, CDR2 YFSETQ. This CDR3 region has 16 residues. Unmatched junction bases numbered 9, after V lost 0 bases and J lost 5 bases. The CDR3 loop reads CASSLDAGGGLETQYF. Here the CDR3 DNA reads TGCGCCAGCAGCTTGGATGCGGGGGGCGGGTTGGAGACCCAGTACTTC.

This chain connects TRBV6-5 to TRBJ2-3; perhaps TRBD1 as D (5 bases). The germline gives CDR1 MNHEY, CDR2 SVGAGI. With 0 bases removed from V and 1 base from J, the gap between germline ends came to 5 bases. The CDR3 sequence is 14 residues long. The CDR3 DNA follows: TGTGCCAGCAGTTACTCAGGGGGCACAGATACGCAGTATTTT. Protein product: CASSYSGGTDTQYF.

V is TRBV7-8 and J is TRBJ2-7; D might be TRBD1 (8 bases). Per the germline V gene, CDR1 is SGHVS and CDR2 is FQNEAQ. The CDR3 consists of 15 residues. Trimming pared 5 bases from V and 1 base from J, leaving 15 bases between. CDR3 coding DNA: TGTGCCAGCAGCATCGACAGGGGAGGGTCCTACGAGCAGTACTTC. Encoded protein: CASSIDRGGSYEQYF.

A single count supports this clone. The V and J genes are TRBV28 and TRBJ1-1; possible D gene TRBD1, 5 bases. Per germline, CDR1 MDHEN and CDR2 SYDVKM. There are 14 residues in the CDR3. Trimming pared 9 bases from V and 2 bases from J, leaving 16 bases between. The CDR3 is CASPGGGTNTEAFF. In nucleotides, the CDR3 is TGTGCCAGTCCGGGGGGGGGAACTAACACTGAAGCTTTCTTT.

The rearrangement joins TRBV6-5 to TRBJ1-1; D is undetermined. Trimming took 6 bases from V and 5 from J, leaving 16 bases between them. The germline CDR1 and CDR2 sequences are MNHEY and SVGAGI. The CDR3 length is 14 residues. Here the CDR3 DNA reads TGTGCCAGCAGCAAAGCGCATGAACTGACTGAAGCTTTCTTT. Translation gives CASSKAHELTEAFF.

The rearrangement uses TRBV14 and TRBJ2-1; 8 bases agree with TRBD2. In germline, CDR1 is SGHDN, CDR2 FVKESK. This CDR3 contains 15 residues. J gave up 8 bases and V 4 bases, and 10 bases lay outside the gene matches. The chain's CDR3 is CASSRPGGRIDEQFF. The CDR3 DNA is TGTGCCAGCAGCCGCCCGGGGGGGCGCATAGATGAGCAGTTCTTC.

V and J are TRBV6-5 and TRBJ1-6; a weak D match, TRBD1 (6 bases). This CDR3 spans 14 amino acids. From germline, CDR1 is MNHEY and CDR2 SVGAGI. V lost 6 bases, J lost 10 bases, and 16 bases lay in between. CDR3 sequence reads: CASRADRIDSPLHF. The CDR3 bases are TGTGCCAGCAGGGCTGACAGGATAGACTCACCCCTCCACTTT.

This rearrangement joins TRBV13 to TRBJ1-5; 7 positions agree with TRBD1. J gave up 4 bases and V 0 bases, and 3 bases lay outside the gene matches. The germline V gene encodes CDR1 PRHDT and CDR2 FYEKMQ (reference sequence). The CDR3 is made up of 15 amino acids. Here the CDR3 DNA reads TGTGCCAGCAGCTTAGGCCGACAGGGTAATCAGCCCCAGCATTTT. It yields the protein CASSLGRQGNQPQHF. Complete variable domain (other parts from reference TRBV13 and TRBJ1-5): AAGVIQSPRHLIKEKRETATLKCYPIPRHDTVYWYQQGPGQDPQFLISFYEKMQSDKGSIPDRFSAQQFSDYHSELNMSSLELGDSALYFCASSLGRQGNQPQHFGDGTRLSIL.

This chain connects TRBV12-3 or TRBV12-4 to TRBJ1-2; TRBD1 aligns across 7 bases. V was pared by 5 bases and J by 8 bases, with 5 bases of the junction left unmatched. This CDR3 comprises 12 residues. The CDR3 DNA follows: TGTGCCAGCAGTCCGACAGGGAACGGCTACACCTTC. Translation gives CASSPTGNGYTF.

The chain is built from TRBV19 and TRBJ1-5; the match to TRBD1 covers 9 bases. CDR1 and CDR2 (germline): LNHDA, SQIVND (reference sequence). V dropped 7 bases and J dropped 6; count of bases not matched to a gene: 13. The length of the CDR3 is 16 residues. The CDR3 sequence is CASTTTGGGRGQPQHF. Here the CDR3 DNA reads TGTGCCAGTACCACCACAGGGGGCGGGCGGGGTCAGCCCCAGCATTTT.

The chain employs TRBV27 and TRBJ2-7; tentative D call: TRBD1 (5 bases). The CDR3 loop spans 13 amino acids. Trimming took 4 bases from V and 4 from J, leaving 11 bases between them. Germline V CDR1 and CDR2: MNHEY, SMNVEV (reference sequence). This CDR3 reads CASSWGSPYEQYF. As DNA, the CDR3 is TGTGCCAGCAGTTGGGGCAGTCCTTACGAGCAGTACTTC.

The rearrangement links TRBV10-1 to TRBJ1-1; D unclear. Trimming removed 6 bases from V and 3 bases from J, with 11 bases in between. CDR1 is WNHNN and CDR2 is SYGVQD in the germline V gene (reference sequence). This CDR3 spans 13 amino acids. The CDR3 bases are TGCGCCAGCAGACCGGGATTGTACACTGAAGCTTTCTTT. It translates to CASRPGLYTEAFF.

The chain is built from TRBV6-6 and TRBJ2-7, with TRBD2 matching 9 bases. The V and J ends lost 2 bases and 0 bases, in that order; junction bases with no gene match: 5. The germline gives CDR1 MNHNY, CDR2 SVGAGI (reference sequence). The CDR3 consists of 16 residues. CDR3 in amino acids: CASSYGVSGGSYEQYF. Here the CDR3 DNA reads TGTGCCAGCAGTTACGGGGTTAGCGGGGGCTCCTACGAGCAGTACTTC.

The DNA of the CDR3 is TGTGCCAGCAGTTTGCTAGGGTACTATGGCTACACCTTC. Amino acids: CASSLLGYYGYTF. The chain employs TRBV28 and TRBJ1-2; D is undetermined. This CDR3 is built from 13 residues. The V and J ends lost 3 bases and 3 bases respectively, with 8 bases between them. Looked up from germline, CDR1 is MDHEN and CDR2 is SYDVKM.

The CDR3 loop reads CASSKGQGKGYTF. The CDR3 DNA is TGTGCCAGCAGCAAGGGGCAGGGGAAAGGCTACACCTTC. This chain links TRBV21-1 with TRBJ1-2; the D segment call TRBD1 is taken from the table without a DNA check. TRBV21-1 is annotated as a pseudogene. The CDR3 spans 13 residues.

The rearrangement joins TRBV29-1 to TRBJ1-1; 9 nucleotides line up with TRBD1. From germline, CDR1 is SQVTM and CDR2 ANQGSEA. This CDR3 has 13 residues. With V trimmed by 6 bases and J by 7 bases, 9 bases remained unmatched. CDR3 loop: CSVDSGQGIEAFF. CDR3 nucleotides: TGCAGCGTGGATTCGGGACAGGGCATTGAAGCTTTCTTT.

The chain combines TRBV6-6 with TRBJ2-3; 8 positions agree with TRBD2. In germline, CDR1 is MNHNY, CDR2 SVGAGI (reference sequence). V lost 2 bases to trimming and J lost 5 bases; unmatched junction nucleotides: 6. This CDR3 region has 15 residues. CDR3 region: CASSYAAGAGDTQYF. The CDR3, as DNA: TGTGCCAGCAGTTACGCAGCGGGGGCGGGAGATACGCAGTATTTT.

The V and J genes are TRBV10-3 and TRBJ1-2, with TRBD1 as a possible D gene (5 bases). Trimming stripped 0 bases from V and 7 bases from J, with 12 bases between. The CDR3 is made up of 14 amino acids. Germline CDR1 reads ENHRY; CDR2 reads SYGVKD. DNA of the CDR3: TGTGCCATCAGTGAGTCCTGGGGGGAGTCTGGCTACACCTTC. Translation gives CAISESWGESGYTF.

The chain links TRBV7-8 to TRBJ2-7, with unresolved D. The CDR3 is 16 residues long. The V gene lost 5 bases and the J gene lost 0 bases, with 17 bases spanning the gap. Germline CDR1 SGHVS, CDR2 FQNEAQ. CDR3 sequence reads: CASSPGPLLSSYEQYF. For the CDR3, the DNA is TGTGCCAGCAGCCCTGGACCCCTCCTCAGCTCCTACGAGCAGTACTTC.

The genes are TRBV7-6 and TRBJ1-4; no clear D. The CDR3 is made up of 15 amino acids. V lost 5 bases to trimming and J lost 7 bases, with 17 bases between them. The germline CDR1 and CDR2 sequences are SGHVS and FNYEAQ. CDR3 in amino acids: CASSRRGGSVEKLFF. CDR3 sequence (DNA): TGTGCCAGCAGCCGTCGGGGAGGGTCCGTTGAAAAACTGTTTTTT.

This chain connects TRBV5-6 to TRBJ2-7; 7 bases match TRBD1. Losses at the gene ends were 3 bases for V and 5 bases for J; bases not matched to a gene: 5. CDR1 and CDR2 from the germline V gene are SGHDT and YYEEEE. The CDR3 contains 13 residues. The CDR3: CASSSTGFHEQYF. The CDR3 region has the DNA TGTGCCAGCAGCTCGACAGGGTTCCACGAGCAGTACTTC.